This TCR beta chain was sequenced in a study of T cell changes during pregnancy in multiple sclerosis (dated 2019 in TCRdb). With regard to the full study: Changes in the T cell repertoire over the course of pregnancy were examined in this study in women with multiple sclerosis.

Regarding this clone: What this receptor recognizes is not known. One base away there is no much larger clone; base qualities are not given.

Library preparation employed the immunoSEQ multiplex PCR assay. TCRdb's version of the immuneACCESS table is confined to in-frame rearrangements and falls short of the full clone set. An unresolved V gene accounts for under half of the shortfall where checked; the remainder is of unknown origin. Present in this sample are about 40,000 clones, 90% to 95% of which were seen just once. The top ten constitute about 7.8% of the sample. Including the terminal cysteine and phenylalanine, the CDR3 comprises 16 residues. The retained sequence is limited to the CDR3, 48 bases, with the frame set at the first base. The germline V gene specifies MGHRA as CDR1 and YSYEKL as CDR2. Deletion took 0 bases off V and 1 base off J, with a span of 12 bases between the germline ends.

The receptor's source is a female donor with multiple sclerosis, enrolled in a pregnancy study. The sequencing here drew on CD8+ T cells from peripheral blood mononuclear cells, taken before pregnancy. The chain uses TRBV4-1 and TRBJ1-1; perhaps TRBD1 is the D gene, with 5 bases matching. The CDR3 here reads CASSQEGGNTNTEAFF. The DNA is TGCGCCAGCAGCCAAGAGGGGGGGAACACGAACACTGAAGCTTTCTTT.